Listed below are T cell receptor beta chains from one sample, sequenced in a study of blood T cells in healthy people across ages. TCRdb analysed the 5' RACE reads with MiXCR anew, one entry per CDR3 protein. The sample lists about 1.6 million distinct CDR3 sequences, around 35% seen once, with over 9% in the top ten. The sequencing input was blood. These receptors came from a woman under 40 in good health. CDR3s include the opening cysteine and the closing phenylalanine or tryptophan. D genes are given only for firm matches. Part of the rows lack a size; the others show once, few, many or a class for expanded clones.

len	d_gene	abundance	v_gene	j_gene	CDR3aa	CDR3nt
13	.	.	TRBV9	TRBJ1-1	CASGVDLGDQAFF	TGTGCCAGCGGCGTAGATCTGGGCGATCAAGCTTTCTTT
15	TRBD2	.	TRBV3-1	TRBJ2-7	CPSSQGLAGAGEQYF	TGTCCCAGCAGCCAAGGACTAGCGGGAGCGGGCGAGCAGTACTTC
13	.	.	TRBV7-2	TRBJ1-5	CASSSRINQPQHF	TGTGCCAGCAGCAGCCGTATCAATCAGCCCCAGCATTTT
10	.	.	TRBV24-1	TRBJ1-2	CATKEYGYTF	TGTGCCACCAAGGAGTATGGCTACACCTTC
15	TRBD1	once	TRBV19	TRBJ2-7	CASRGQGRASYEQYF	TGTGCCAGTAGGGGACAGGGGAGAGCATCCTACGAGCAGTACTTC
15	TRBD1	.	TRBV9	TRBJ2-1	CASSEGQSRADEQFF	TGTGCCAGCAGCGAGGGACAGTCTCGGGCCGATGAGCAGTTCTTC
14	.	.	TRBV28	TRBJ2-7	CASSEQTLTYEQYF	TGTGCCAGCAGTGAACAGACATTAACCTACGAGCAGTACTTC
13	.	many	TRBV29-1	TRBJ2-5	CSVLIPGAETQYF	TGCAGCGTCCTCATCCCAGGGGCGGAGACCCAGTACTTC
13	.	few	TRBV5-1	TRBJ1-1	CASSPNPEFEAFF	TGCGCCAGCAGCCCAAATCCGGAATTCGAAGCTTTCTTT
15	.	.	TRBV19	TRBJ1-6	CASSIGWDLNSPLHF	TGTGCCAGTAGTATAGGATGGGATCTCAATTCACCCCTCCACTTT
18	TRBD2	.	TRBV9	TRBJ2-1	CASSGAGRVGGPYNEQFF	TGTGCCAGCAGCGGAGCGGGGAGAGTTGGAGGACCCTACAATGAGCAGTTCTTC
9	.	few	TRBV9	TRBJ2-1	CAQGNEQFF	TGTGCCCAGGGAAATGAGCAGTTCTTC
14	.	.	TRBV2	TRBJ1-2	CASSEVRFNYGYTF	TGTGCCAGCAGTGAGGTCCGGTTCAACTATGGCTACACCTTC
13	TRBD2	few	TRBV27	TRBJ2-5	CASGGLAQETQYF	TGTGCCAGCGGGGGACTAGCGCAAGAGACCCAGTACTTC
15	TRBD1	few	TRBV10-3	TRBJ2-7	CAVRNGTGDPYEQYF	TGTGCCGTGAGAAACGGGACAGGGGATCCCTACGAGCAGTACTTC
10	.	few	TRBV18	TRBJ2-7	CASSPIEQYF	TGTGCCAGCTCACCAATCGAGCAGTACTTC
10	.	once	TRBV25-1	TRBJ1-2	CASRKAGYTF	TGTGCCAGCAGGAAGGCGGGCTACACCTTC
15	.	.	TRBV7-2	TRBJ1-3	CASSPRRGGGNTIYF	TGTGCCAGCAGCCCCAGGCGGGGGGGTGGAAACACCATATATTTT
13	.	few	TRBV5-1	TRBJ2-1	CASSLFSGGEQFF	TGCGCCAGCAGCTTGTTCTCGGGCGGGGAGCAGTTCTTC
17	TRBD2	.	TRBV2	TRBJ2-5	CASSGTSGGRNQETQYF	TGTGCCAGCAGTGGGACTAGCGGGGGGCGCAACCAAGAGACCCAGTACTTC
13	.	.	TRBV20-1	TRBJ1-2	CSARVVGNYGYTF	TGCAGTGCTAGAGTAGTAGGGAACTATGGCTACACCTTC
16	TRBD1	few	TRBV6-6	TRBJ2-7	CASSELPTGAAGEQYF	TGTGCCAGCAGCGAGTTGCCGACAGGGGCGGCCGGCGAGCAGTACTTC
12	.	few	TRBV27	TRBJ1-2	CATLNAYYGYTF	TGTGCCACCTTGAATGCGTACTATGGCTACACCTTC
13	.	.	TRBV20-1	TRBJ1-6	CSASATGGTPLHF	TGCAGTGCTAGTGCGACAGGAGGTACACCCCTCCACTTT
14	.	.	TRBV29-1	TRBJ2-1	CSVVPGSSYNEQFF	TGCAGCGTTGTTCCCGGGAGCTCCTACAATGAGCAGTTCTTC
15	TRBD2	.	TRBV28	TRBJ2-5	CASSTPGRGTETQYF	TGTGCCAGCAGTACGCCGGGGAGGGGTACGGAGACCCAGTACTTC
15	TRBD2	few	TRBV4-1	TRBJ2-1	CASSRGERGGNEQFF	TGCGCCAGCAGTCGGGGCGAGCGGGGTGGGAATGAGCAGTTCTTC
15	TRBD1	few	TRBV18	TRBJ2-7	CASSPLGQDSYEQYF	TGTGCCAGCTCACCTCTGGGACAGGACTCCTACGAGCAGTACTTC
15	TRBD1	.	TRBV20-1	TRBJ2-7	CSTRPTQGAFYEQYF	TGCAGTACTAGACCTACACAGGGGGCTTTCTACGAGCAGTACTTC
14	.	many	TRBV6-1	TRBJ2-3	CASSDLIPTDTQYF	TGTGCCAGCAGTGATCTCATTCCCACAGATACGCAGTATTTT
14	.	.	TRBV4-1	TRBJ1-5	CASSQVFTGQPQHF	TGCGCCAGCAGCCAAGTTTTCACGGGTCAGCCCCAGCATTTT